Below, one T cell receptor (beta chain) is given with its context. Antigen specificity is unknown. Sequencing was performed with immunoSEQ multiplex PCR; in TCRdb, only in-frame clones are kept and a portion is missing. The sample includes some 29,000 clones, about three quarters seen only once; the top ten take approximately 1.1%. Trimming removed 6 bases at V and 4 bases at J, with 25 bases between. The CDR3 is 18 residues long. The V gene's germline CDR1 is SGHRS and CDR2 YFSETQ. The data derive from a study of STAT5B mutations in CD4+ large granular lymphocyte leukemia. Study-level results: 8/27 top patient clones versus 2/35 control clones were TRBV06-family. Approximately 25% of private leukemic clonotypes occurred rarely in other patients' non-leukemic repertoires.

The origin of this receptor is a human donor in good health. V is TRBV5-1 and J is TRBJ2-2; D may be TRBD1 or TRBD2 (5 bases each). What was sequenced was CD4+ T cells from blood buffy coats. In nucleotides, the CDR3 is TGCGCCAGCAACCCATTAGGGGATTCCCCTCGGGGCACCGGGGAGCTGTTTTTT. Protein sequence: CASNPLGDSPRGTGELFF.